Here is one T cell receptor (beta chain) with its context. Antigen specificity is unknown. This entry comes from a study of OX40 agonist ivuxolimab in advanced cancers. Whole-study findings and limits: Certain nonresponders likewise exhibited a low normalized T-cell clonal expansion. Antigens targeted by the expanded peripheral T cells were not determined. CD8+ T cells averaged more expanded clones than CD4+.

Profiled with immunoSEQ multiplex PCR; TCRdb holds only in-frame clones, not every one. In the table there are about 55,000 clones, 70% to 90% of which are singletons. The CDR3 length is 17 residues. V lost 0 bases and J lost 0; bases outside the gene matches: 1. CDR1 and CDR2 (germline): SGHRS, YFSETQ. The source of this sequence is an adult with an advanced solid tumor such as melanoma, head and neck, liver or kidney cancer. The chain carries TRBV5-1 and TRBJ2-3, with 13 bases that match TRBD2. This material consisted of CD4+ or CD8+ T cells sorted from blood, taken in a trial of the OX40 agonist ivuxolimab. The CDR3 is CASSLGLAGGSTDTQYF. In DNA, the CDR3 is TGCGCCAGCAGCTTGGGACTAGCGGGAGGAAGCACAGATACGCAGTATTTT. The variable domain in full, completed from reference TRBV5-1 and TRBJ2-3, reads KAGVTQTPRYLIKTRGQQVTLSCSPISGHRSVSWYQQTPGQGLQFLFEYFSETQRNKGNFPGRFSGRQFSNSRSEMNVSTLELGDSALYLCASSLGLAGGSTDTQYFGPGTRLTVL.